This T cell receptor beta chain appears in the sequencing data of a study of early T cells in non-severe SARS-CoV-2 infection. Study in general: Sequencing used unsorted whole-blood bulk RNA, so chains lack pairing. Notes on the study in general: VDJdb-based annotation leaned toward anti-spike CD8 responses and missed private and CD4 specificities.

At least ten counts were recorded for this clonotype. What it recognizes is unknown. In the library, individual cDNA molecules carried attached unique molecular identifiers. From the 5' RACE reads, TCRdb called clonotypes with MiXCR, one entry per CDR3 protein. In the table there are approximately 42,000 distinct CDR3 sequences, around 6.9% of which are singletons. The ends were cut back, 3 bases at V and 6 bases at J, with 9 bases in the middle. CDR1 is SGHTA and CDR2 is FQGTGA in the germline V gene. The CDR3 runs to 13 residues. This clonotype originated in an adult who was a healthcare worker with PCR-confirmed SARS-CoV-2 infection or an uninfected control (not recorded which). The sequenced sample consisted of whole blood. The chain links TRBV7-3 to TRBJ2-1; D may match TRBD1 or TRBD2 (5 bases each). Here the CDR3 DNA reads TGTGCCAGCAGCTTTACGGGGCGCAATGAGCAGTTCTTC. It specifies CASSFTGRNEQFF.